These 12 T cell receptor beta chains were sequenced from one sample in a study of Graves' ophthalmopathy and Graves' hyperthyroidism. From RNA, the CDR3 regions of TCR beta chains were amplified and sequenced. Following a first-round RT-PCR that used HTBI primers, a second-round multiplex PCR was carried out. TCRdb passed the multiplex PCR reads through MiXCR, listing each CDR3 protein once. The sample lists some 160,000 distinct CDR3 sequences, 35% to 45% occurring once. The specimen sequenced was peripheral blood. The receptors originated from a man aged 30 to 39 with Graves' ophthalmopathy.

This clonotype was seen a single time. The chain links TRBV24-1 to TRBJ2-7; D call uncertain. Germline CDR1 KGHDR, CDR2 SFDVKD. Trimming removed 2 bases from V and 7 bases from J, with 11 bases in between. This CDR3 has 13 residues. The CDR3 DNA is TGTGCCACCAGTGATTCTCTACAGACAGAGCAGTACTTC. Translated: CATSDSLQTEQYF.

This clonotype was recorded only once. J is TRBJ1-5 and V is TRBV12-3 or TRBV12-4; D unresolved. The CDR3 is made up of 12 amino acids. Trimming left V 5 bases short and J 6 bases short, with 8 bases between. CDR3 loop: CASSPPFQPQHF. Written as DNA, the CDR3 is TGTGCCAGCAGTCCACCTTTTCAGCCCCAGCATTTT.

This clonotype showed up many times. The gene calls are TRBV12-3 or TRBV12-4 and TRBJ2-7; no definite D call. The CDR3 has 13 amino acids. Trimming stripped 3 bases from V and 0 bases from J, with 6 bases between. The CDR3 spells CASSFSRSYEQYF. The CDR3 bases are TGTGCCAGCAGTTTCAGCCGCTCCTACGAGCAGTACTTC.

The V gene is TRBV20-1, the J gene TRBJ2-7; 8 nucleotides align to TRBD1. With V trimmed by 6 bases and J by 4 bases, 11 bases remained unmatched. The CDR3 length is 14 residues. Germline loops: CDR1 DFQATT, CDR2 SNEGSKA (reference sequence). The CDR3 here is CSADRRQGAYEQYF. DNA of the CDR3: TGCAGTGCAGATCGGCGGCAGGGGGCTTACGAGCAGTACTTC.

This clonotype was seen many times. DNA for the CDR3: TGTGCCAGCATGATGAAGGGGCACTACGAGCAGTACTTC. This gives the protein CASMMKGHYEQYF. The chain is built from TRBV4-2 and TRBJ2-7, with a tentative D call TRBD1 (5 bases). Trimming took off 7 bases at V and 3 bases at J, with 13 bases between the two ends. The CDR3 is 13 amino acids. Germline CDR1 is LGHNA and CDR2 is YNFKEQ.

This clonotype was seen repeatedly, ten times or more. The chain combines TRBV11-2 with TRBJ2-5; D uncertain. V was pared by 1 base and J by 6 bases, with 6 bases between. Germline CDR1 and CDR2: SGHAT and FQNNGV. CDR3 length equals 12 residues. DNA for the CDR3: TGTGCCAGCAGCTTAGGAACGAAGACCCAGTACTTC. This sequence encodes CASSLGTKTQYF.

The chain joins TRBV19 to TRBJ1-6, with 8 bases aligning to TRBD1. The CDR3 has 16 residues. Per the germline V gene, CDR1 is LNHDA and CDR2 is SQIVND (reference sequence). The junction had 9 bases not matched to a gene; V was cut back by 6 bases and J by 5 bases. The CDR3, as DNA: TGTGCCAGTAGGCGATCTTCGACAGGGGATAATTCACCCCTCCACTTT. It encodes CASRRSSTGDNSPLHF.

The chain recombines TRBV6-5 with TRBJ2-7, with D possibly TRBD2 on 6 matching bases. Trimming took 2 bases from V and 4 from J, leaving 15 bases between them. The CDR3 is 15 residues long. Germline assignment: CDR1 MNHEY and CDR2 SVGAGI. The CDR3 loop is CASSYPRSSGYEQYF. In DNA, the CDR3 is TGTGCCAGCAGTTACCCGAGGAGTAGCGGATACGAGCAGTACTTC.

V usage is TRBV6-1 and J usage is TRBJ1-5; D is unresolved. Germline CDR1 reads MNHNS; CDR2 reads SASEGT. V lost 4 bases and J 6 bases, leaving 13 bases between the germline ends. The CDR3 has 14 amino acids. CDR3 sequence reads: CASSAGRNGQPQHF. CDR3 DNA: TGTGCCAGCAGTGCCGGACGGAACGGTCAGCCCCAGCATTTT.

In its sample, this clonotype was seen many times. Sequence at one end of the junction differs from germline and may be a read error. This sequence joins TRBV6-1 and TRBJ2-7, with 7 bases lining up with TRBD1. This CDR3 has 14 residues. Germline-derived CDR1 and CDR2 are MNHNS and SASEGT. CDR3 region: CTSSTGTDNNEQYF. CDR3 DNA: TGTACCAGCAGCACCGGGACAGACAATAACGAGCAGTACTTC.

The table lists this clonotype with many counts. The chain carries TRBV7-2 and TRBJ1-2; 7 bases line up with TRBD1. The CDR3 is 14 amino acids. The germline CDR1 and CDR2 sequences are SGHTA and FQGNSA. The V and J ends lost 2 bases and 6 bases, in that order; junction bases with no gene match: 6. The CDR3 loop is CASSLRGRLDGYTF. For the CDR3, the DNA is TGTGCCAGCAGCTTAAGGGGGCGCCTCGATGGCTACACCTTC.

CDR3 loop: CSANRGPGGQYF. DNA for the CDR3: TGCAGTGCTAACAGGGGGCCAGGGGGGCAGTACTTC. This rearrangement joins TRBV20-1 to TRBJ2-7, with 9 positions matching TRBD1. The ends lost 4 bases at V and 9 bases at J; junction bases unmatched: 7. The length of the CDR3 is 12 residues. Looked up from germline, CDR1 is DFQATT and CDR2 is SNEGSKA (reference sequence).